These 12 T cell receptor beta chains share one sample of origin, sequenced in a study of T cell changes during pregnancy in multiple sclerosis (dated by TCRdb to the late 2010s). The library was built by means of the immunoSEQ multiplex PCR assay. TCRdb stores this immuneACCESS table with in-frame sequences only. Part of the clones is absent; in the studies checked, under half of the shortfall reflects unresolved V genes, and no reason is known for the rest. In this sample the table shows some 60,000 clones, 91% of which occur a single time. The top ten clones comprise 0.7% to 0.8% of the sample. Sequences were derived from CD4+ T cells from peripheral blood mononuclear cells, sampled in the first trimester of pregnancy. These receptors came from a female donor with multiple sclerosis, enrolled in a pregnancy study.

This chain uses TRBV10-3 with TRBJ1-1; 8 bases map to TRBD1. This CDR3 has 15 amino acids. The germline V gene encodes CDR1 ENHRY and CDR2 SYGVKD. Germline trimming cut 6 bases from V and 5 bases from J; bases unmatched to any gene: 11. The CDR3 spells CAISLGQGLWTEAFF. CDR3 in DNA: TGTGCCATCAGCCTCGGACAGGGCTTGTGGACTGAAGCTTTCTTT.

This chain joins TRBV7-2 and TRBJ2-2; TRBD2 matches 11 bases. J lost 7 bases, V lost 4 bases, and 8 bases had no gene match. The CDR3 is 16 amino acids. Germline V lookup: CDR1 SGHTA, CDR2 FQGNSA. This CDR3 is CASSSIAGGPIGELFF. In DNA form, the CDR3 reads TGTGCCAGCAGCTCAATAGCGGGGGGGCCAATCGGGGAGCTGTTTTTT.

The rearrangement links TRBV7-3 to TRBJ2-1, with D possibly matching TRBD1 (5 bases). The V end lost 0 bases, the J end lost 5 bases, and 17 bases lay between the germline ends. Germline V lookup: CDR1 SGHTA, CDR2 FQGTGA. This CDR3 region has 17 residues. This chain's CDR3 is CASSLTPWGRPDNEQFF. The CDR3, as DNA: TGTGCCAGCAGCTTAACCCCCTGGGGCAGACCAGACAATGAGCAGTTCTTC. Supplemented by reference TRBV7-3 and TRBJ2-1, the full variable domain reads GAGVSQTPSNKVTEKGKYVELRCDPISGHTALYWYRQSLGQGPEFLIYFQGTGAADDSGLPNDRFFAVRPEGSVSTLKIQRTERGDSAVYLCASSLTPWGRPDNEQFFGPGTRLTVL.

The rearrangement uses TRBV6-1 and TRBJ1-3; no definite D call. V was pared by 4 bases and J by 4 bases, with 14 bases between. This CDR3 region has 15 residues. Germline CDR1 MNHNS, CDR2 SASEGT. The DNA for the CDR3 is TGTGCCAGCAGTGTGGGAGGAGTTGAAGGAAACACCATATATTTT. Its protein is CASSVGGVEGNTIYF.

V usage is TRBV10-1 and J usage is TRBJ2-7; 10 bases are shared with TRBD2. CDR1 is WNHNN and CDR2 is SYGVQD in the germline V gene (reference sequence). The CDR3 consists of 15 residues. The junction had 7 bases not matched to a gene; V was cut back by 6 bases and J by 2 bases. CDR3 sequence (DNA): TGCGCCAGCAGCTTACGGCTAGCGGGGGCCTACGAGCAGTACTTC. Its translation: CASSLRLAGAYEQYF.

This chain connects TRBV18 to TRBJ1-1, with D perhaps TRBD1 (5 bases). Germline lookup yields CDR1 KGHSH and CDR2 LQKENI. V was clipped by 1 base and J by 3 bases, with 12 bases between them. This CDR3 is built from 15 residues. In nucleotides, the CDR3 is TGTGCCAGCTCACCACGGAGGGGTAGGGACACTGAAGCTTTCTTT. This sequence encodes CASSPRRGRDTEAFF.

The chain combines TRBV5-1 with TRBJ2-7; no firm D call. This CDR3 is 12 amino acids long. V dropped 4 bases and J dropped 5 bases, with 10 bases sitting between them. The germline V gene has CDR1 SGHRS and CDR2 YFSETQ. The CDR3 reads CASSLHADEQYF. The CDR3 nucleotides read TGCGCCAGCAGCCTCCATGCGGACGAGCAGTACTTC.

The genes are TRBV7-3 and TRBJ2-5; 16 positions agree with TRBD2. CDR3 size: 17 residues. CDR1 is SGHTA, CDR2 FQGTGA, per germline. Losses at the gene ends were 5 bases for V and 5 bases for J; bases not matched to a gene: 8. CDR3 bases: TGTGCCAGCAGCATCGGGACTAGCGGGGGGGCCGGGGAGACCCAGTACTTC. Translation: CASSIGTSGGAGETQYF.

The chain employs TRBV2 and TRBJ1-5, with 8 positions matching TRBD1. The J segment lost 1 base and the V segment lost 6 bases, leaving 5 bases of the junction unmatched. Looked up from germline, CDR1 is SNHLY and CDR2 is FYNNEI. The CDR3 has 15 residues. CDR3: CASREDRVSNQPQHF. The CDR3 DNA reads TGTGCCAGCAGGGAGGACAGGGTCAGCAATCAGCCCCAGCATTTT.

This chain links TRBV9 with TRBJ2-5, with unresolved D. V was cut by 0 bases and J by 4 bases, with 10 bases left in between. Germline loops: CDR1 SGDLS, CDR2 YYNGEE. The length of the CDR3 is 14 residues. This chain's CDR3 is CASSVDAATETQYF. The CDR3 region has the DNA TGTGCCAGCAGCGTAGACGCGGCCACAGAGACCCAGTACTTC.

The chain uses TRBV7-2 and TRBJ2-4; 7 positions agree with TRBD2. The CDR3 extends over 13 amino acids. V shed 2 bases and J 8 bases; nucleotides not matched to a gene: 3. Germline assignment: CDR1 SGHTA and CDR2 FQGNSA. The CDR3 spells CASSLRGGDIQYF. The DNA for the CDR3 is TGTGCCAGCAGCTTAAGGGGAGGGGACATTCAGTACTTC.

The chain has TRBV4-3 and TRBJ1-2, with D possibly matching TRBD1 (5 bases). CDR3 length: 16 residues. With 2 bases removed from V and 5 bases from J, the gap between germline ends came to 18 bases. Germline assignment: CDR1 LGHNA and CDR2 YSLEER. The CDR3 DNA reads as TGCGCCAGCAGCCAAAACTCGCCAGGGTTAGGGTATGGCTACACCTTC. Its translation is CASSQNSPGLGYGYTF.